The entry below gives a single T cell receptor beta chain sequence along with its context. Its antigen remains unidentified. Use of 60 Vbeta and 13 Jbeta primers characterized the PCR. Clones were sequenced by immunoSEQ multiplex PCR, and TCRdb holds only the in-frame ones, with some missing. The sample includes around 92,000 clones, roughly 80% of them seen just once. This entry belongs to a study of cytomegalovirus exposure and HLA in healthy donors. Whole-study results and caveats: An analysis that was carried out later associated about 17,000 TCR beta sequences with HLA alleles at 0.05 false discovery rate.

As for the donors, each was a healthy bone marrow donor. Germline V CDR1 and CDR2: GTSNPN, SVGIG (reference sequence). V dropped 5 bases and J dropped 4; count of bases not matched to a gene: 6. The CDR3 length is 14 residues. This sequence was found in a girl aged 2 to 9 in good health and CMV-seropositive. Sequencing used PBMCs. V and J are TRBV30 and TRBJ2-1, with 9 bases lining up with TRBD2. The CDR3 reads CAWSLLAGYNEQFF. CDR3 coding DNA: TGTGCCTGGTCACTTCTAGCGGGATACAATGAGCAGTTCTTC.